One and the same sample provided the 28 T cell receptor beta chains below, sequenced in a study of shared clonotypes between healthy human individuals. The assay was immunoSEQ multiplex PCR, and TCRdb's table has in-frame clones only and misses some. Seen here are over a million clones, roughly 96% observed once, and the top ten hold roughly 1.2%. Sequenced material: naive CD4+ T cells sorted from blood. Subset: CD45RA+ positively selected. These receptors were taken from a man aged 25-45 years in good health.

The rearrangement uses TRBV15 and TRBJ2-1, with a possible D match to TRBD2 (6 bases). Germline-derived CDR1 and CDR2 are LNHNV and YYDKDF (reference sequence). V lost 3 bases and J lost 2, with 17 bases in between. The CDR3 sequence is 17 residues long. CDR3: CATSRDLLARPYNEQFF. The CDR3 region has the DNA TGTGCCACCAGCAGGGATTTGCTAGCGCGCCCCTACAATGAGCAGTTCTTC.

The rearrangement links TRBV27 to TRBJ2-1, with 11 bases matching TRBD2. The trim removed 5 bases at V and 9 bases at J, leaving 9 bases unmatched. The CDR3 consists of 15 residues. The germline gives CDR1 MNHEY, CDR2 SMNVEV (reference sequence). The CDR3 DNA is TGTGCCAGCAGTCCCGGTAGCGGGAGGGCCGTTGAGCAGTTCTTC. Translation gives CASSPGSGRAVEQFF.

V gene TRBV28 combines with J gene TRBJ2-7, with TRBD2 matching 8 bases. The CDR3 contains 15 residues. Unmatched junction bases numbered 9, after V lost 5 bases and J lost 3 bases. Germline CDR1 and CDR2: MDHEN and SYDVKM. CDR3 loop: CASSGPSGSHYEQYF. CDR3 DNA sequence: TGTGCCAGCAGTGGCCCCAGCGGGAGTCACTACGAGCAGTACTTC.

V and J are TRBV5-4 and TRBJ2-1; D may be TRBD1 (5 bases). Germline assignment: CDR1 SGHNT and CDR2 YYREEE (reference sequence). The CDR3 is 16 residues long. Trimming shortened V by 4 bases and J by 4 bases, and 18 bases separated the two germline ends. DNA of the CDR3: TGTGCCAGCAGCCCGCCGACAGCGAAGGGGTACAATGAGCAGTTCTTC. Its protein product is CASSPPTAKGYNEQFF.

The V gene is TRBV29-1, the J gene TRBJ1-1; tentative D call: TRBD1 (6 bases). Trimming removed 7 bases from V and 1 base from J, with 10 bases in between. In germline, CDR1 is SQVTM, CDR2 ANQGSEA. The CDR3 has 12 amino acids. The CDR3 spells CSGGQPNTEAFF. The CDR3 region has the DNA TGCAGCGGAGGACAGCCGAACACTGAAGCTTTCTTT.

The chain joins TRBV7-3 to TRBJ2-5; tentatively, D is TRBD2 (5 bases). Germline loops: CDR1 SGHTA, CDR2 FQGTGA. This CDR3 contains 13 residues. Trimming stripped 5 bases from V and 5 bases from J, with 12 bases between. CDR3 coding DNA: TGTGCCAGCAGCCGGACGGGGTCGGAGACCCAGTACTTC. This translates into CASSRTGSETQYF.

Concerning this clone itself: At the DNA level, this CDR3 is encoded by other sequences in the same sample as well. The chain recombines TRBV5-1 with TRBJ2-1, with D possibly TRBD1 on 5 matching bases. V was shortened by 0 bases and J by 2 bases, with 6 bases between the two germline ends. The CDR3 has 14 residues. The germline V gene encodes CDR1 SGHRS and CDR2 YFSETQ. As DNA, the CDR3 is TGCGCCAGCAGCTTGGGACAGACCTACAATGAGCAGTTCTTC. Amino acid sequence: CASSLGQTYNEQFF.

The gene calls are TRBV29-1 and TRBJ2-7; 8 bases agree with TRBD1. Germline CDR1 and CDR2: SQVTM and ANQGSEA. The CDR3 is made up of 14 amino acids. The J segment lost 2 bases and the V segment lost 4 bases, leaving 7 bases of the junction unmatched. This CDR3 is CSVALRTGTYEQYF. Here the CDR3 DNA reads TGCAGCGTTGCGTTGCGGACAGGGACCTACGAGCAGTACTTC.

The gene calls are TRBV29-1 and TRBJ1-2; maybe TRBD1 (6 bases). Germline V gives CDR1 SQVTM, CDR2 ANQGSEA. With 4 bases removed from V and 5 bases from J, the gap between germline ends came to 14 bases. This CDR3 contains 13 residues. The CDR3 DNA sequence: TGCAGCGTTGGGGTCGGACAGCGATATGGCTACACCTTC. It yields the protein CSVGVGQRYGYTF. Together with reference TRBV29-1 and TRBJ1-2, the CDR3 gives the full variable domain: SAVISQKPSRDICQRGTSLTIQCQVDSQVTMMFWYRQQPGQSLTLIATANQGSEATYESGFVIDKFPISRPNLTFSTLTVSNMSPEDSSIYLCSVGVGQRYGYTFGSGTRLTVV.

This chain joins TRBV29-1 and TRBJ2-5; D is uncertain. Trimming removed 1 base from V and 2 bases from J, with 8 bases in between. The germline CDR1 and CDR2 sequences are SQVTM and ANQGSEA. The CDR3 loop spans 13 amino acids. CDR3 DNA sequence: TGCAGCGTTGAAGTGCGGATACAAGAGACCCAGTACTTC. Protein: CSVEVRIQETQYF.

The rearrangement joins TRBV30 to TRBJ2-3; 10 bases fit TRBD2. Trimming at V came to 0 bases and at J to 5 bases, leaving 5 bases not matched to a gene. From germline, CDR1 is GTSNPN and CDR2 SVGIG (reference sequence). The CDR3 covers 15 residues. The chain's CDR3 is CAWSVRLAGRDTQYF. In nucleotides, the CDR3 is TGTGCCTGGAGTGTACGACTAGCGGGCAGAGATACGCAGTATTTT.

This clone was recorded only once. This chain links TRBV14 with TRBJ2-2, with TRBD1 matching 8 bases. The CDR3 runs 16 residues. Germline CDR1 reads SGHDN; CDR2 reads FVKESK. J gave up 4 bases and V 2 bases, and 6 bases lay outside the gene matches. CDR3 nucleotides: TGTGCCAGCAGCCAACGGACAGGGTCGGGCACCGGGGAGCTGTTTTTT. Residues: CASSQRTGSGTGELFF. Full variable domain (remainder filled in from reference TRBV14 and TRBJ2-2): EAGVTQFPSHSVIEKGQTVTLRCDPISGHDNLYWYRRVMGKEIKFLLHFVKESKQDESGMPNNRFLAERTGGTYSTLKVQPAELEDSGVYFCASSQRTGSGTGELFFGEGSRLTVL.

This chain connects TRBV2 to TRBJ1-5; no definite D call. Trimming took off 8 bases at V and 0 bases at J, with 14 bases between the two ends. This CDR3 is 15 amino acids long. The germline gives CDR1 SNHLY, CDR2 FYNNEI. The CDR3 region has the DNA TGTGCCAGCTCAGTCAACAGCTATAGCAATCAGCCCCAGCATTTT. It yields the protein CASSVNSYSNQPQHF.

The rearrangement joins TRBV5-1 to TRBJ2-1; 12 nucleotides line up with TRBD2. This CDR3 spans 20 amino acids. Germline assignment: CDR1 SGHRS and CDR2 YFSETQ. Trimming removed 3 bases from V and 0 bases from J; junction bases left unmatched: 13. DNA for the CDR3: TGCGCCAGCAGCTGGGCCGGGACTAGCGGGCAAAGGAGCTCCTACAATGAGCAGTTCTTC. Its translation is CASSWAGTSGQRSSYNEQFF.

V is TRBV28 and J is TRBJ2-1; D not certain. This CDR3 region has 12 residues. CDR1 and CDR2 from the germline V gene are MDHEN and SYDVKM. V shed 1 base and J shed 9 bases, with 7 bases lying between them. CDR3 coding DNA: TGTGCCAGCAGTTTATCCGGTAGTGAGCAGTTCTTC. Its protein is CASSLSGSEQFF.

The chain recombines TRBV11-2 with TRBJ2-3; D gene ambiguous. The V and J ends lost 3 bases and 2 bases respectively, with 15 bases between them. Germline V lookup: CDR1 SGHAT, CDR2 FQNNGV. The CDR3 length is 16 residues. CDR3 sequence: CASSFRSLTSTDTQYF. CDR3 nucleotide sequence: TGTGCCAGCAGCTTCCGATCCCTAACCTCCACAGATACGCAGTATTTT.

Points on this clone: The same CDR3 is also encoded by other DNA sequences in this sample. This chain links TRBV28 with TRBJ2-7; D is possibly TRBD2 (5 bases). Trimming pared 3 bases from V and 3 bases from J, leaving 6 bases between. Germline V lookup: CDR1 MDHEN, CDR2 SYDVKM. The CDR3 spans 12 residues. In nucleotides, the CDR3 is TGTGCCAGCAGTTTCGGGATCTACGAGCAGTACTTC. This sequence encodes CASSFGIYEQYF. The full variable domain, rest sourced from reference TRBV28 and TRBJ2-7, is DVKVTQSSRYLVKRTGEKVFLECVQDMDHENMFWYRQDPGLGLRLIYFSYDVKMKEKGDIPEGYSVSREKKERFSLILESASTNQTSMYLCASSFGIYEQYFGPGTRLTVT.

The chain couples TRBV27 to TRBJ2-7, with TRBD1 matching 9 bases. With V trimmed by 5 bases and J by 7 bases, 9 bases remained unmatched. The CDR3 has 14 amino acids. From germline, CDR1 is MNHEY and CDR2 SMNVEV (reference sequence). The CDR3 DNA sequence: TGTGCCAGCAGTCCCAGGACAGGGGCTGGGGAGCAGTACTTC. This translates into CASSPRTGAGEQYF.

Worth noting for this clone: The sample holds other DNA sequences that translate to the same CDR3. The chain couples TRBV20-1 to TRBJ1-5, with D perhaps TRBD1 (6 bases). Trimming left V 5 bases short and J 5 bases short, with 7 bases between. From germline, CDR1 is DFQATT and CDR2 SNEGSKA (reference sequence). The CDR3 sequence is 11 residues long. The DNA for the CDR3 is TGCAGTGCTTCAGGGGATCAGCCCCAGCATTTT. Translating it yields CSASGDQPQHF.

V is TRBV6-5 and J is TRBJ2-5; the D call may be TRBD1 or TRBD2 (6 bases each). V was cut by 5 bases and J by 4 bases, with 11 bases left in between. CDR3 length equals 13 residues. Germline V gives CDR1 MNHEY, CDR2 SVGAGI. The CDR3 coding sequence is TGTGCCAGCAGTCGCAGGGGAGGAGAGACCCAGTACTTC. It yields the protein CASSRRGGETQYF.

This clone was picked up one time. The CDR3 loop is CASSPGLAGAETQYF. In DNA form, the CDR3 reads TGTGCCAGCAGCCCTGGACTAGCGGGAGCTGAGACCCAGTACTTC. This chain joins TRBV27 and TRBJ2-5; 13 nucleotides match TRBD2. The CDR3 is made up of 15 amino acids. V lost 6 bases and J lost 5; bases outside the gene matches: 6. CDR1 MNHEY and CDR2 SMNVEV come from the germline V gene (reference sequence).

The genes are TRBV7-3 and TRBJ2-2, with D unresolved. The V end lost 5 bases, the J end lost 7 bases, and 14 bases lay between the germline ends. The CDR3 consists of 14 residues. The germline V gene has CDR1 SGHTA and CDR2 FQGTGA. The CDR3 is CASSQDPGNGELFF. In DNA form, the CDR3 reads TGTGCCAGCAGCCAAGACCCTGGGAACGGGGAGCTGTTTTTT.

Worth noting for this clone: Other nucleotide sequences from this sample produce the same CDR3. The rearrangement joins TRBV7-8 to TRBJ2-7; 8 nucleotides align to TRBD1. J was trimmed by 1 base and V by 0 bases; bases with no gene match: 2. The CDR3 sequence is 15 residues long. From germline, CDR1 is SGHVS and CDR2 FQNEAQ. In DNA, the CDR3 is TGTGCCAGCAGCTTAGCCGGGACAGGATCCTACGAGCAGTACTTC. This sequence encodes CASSLAGTGSYEQYF. The full variable domain, in which reference TRBV7-8 and TRBJ2-7 provide the parts outside the CDR3, is GAGVSQSPRYKVAKRGQDVALRCDPISGHVSLFWYQQALGQGPEFLTYFQNEAQLDKSGLPSDRFFAERPEGSVSTLKIQRTQQEDSAVYLCASSLAGTGSYEQYFGPGTRLTVT.

The rearrangement uses TRBV11-3 and TRBJ2-3; possible D gene TRBD2, 5 bases. The CDR3 sequence is 13 residues long. V was pared by 8 bases and J by 2 bases, with 11 bases between. Germline CDR1 SGHNT, CDR2 YENEEA. CDR3 sequence reads: CASSPGITDTQYF. The CDR3 bases are TGTGCCAGCTCACCGGGGATCACAGATACGCAGTATTTT.

This chain connects TRBV6-5 to TRBJ1-1; TRBD1 aligns across 11 bases. J lost 5 bases, V lost 4 bases, and 3 bases had no gene match. Per germline, CDR1 MNHEY and CDR2 SVGAGI. The CDR3 is 14 residues long. The CDR3 loop reads CASSWGTGGTEAFF. CDR3 sequence (DNA): TGTGCCAGCAGTTGGGGGACAGGGGGGACTGAAGCTTTCTTT.

The rearrangement uses TRBV7-3 and TRBJ1-2, with TRBD1 matching over 9 bases. There are 14 residues in the CDR3. Trimming at V came to 2 bases and at J to 5 bases, leaving 3 bases not matched to a gene. CDR1 is SGHTA, CDR2 FQGTGA, per germline. The CDR3: CASSLGGQGYGYTF. CDR3 sequence (DNA): TGTGCCAGCAGCTTAGGGGGACAGGGTTATGGCTACACCTTC.

As for this clone: Other nucleotide sequences in the sample specify the same CDR3. The chain has TRBV5-1 and TRBJ2-5, with D unresolved. The germline V gene has CDR1 SGHRS and CDR2 YFSETQ. The CDR3 length is 13 residues. Trimming took 3 bases from V and 5 from J, leaving 11 bases between them. The CDR3 reads CASSYGVGETQYF. The CDR3 DNA follows: TGCGCCAGCAGCTATGGGGTGGGGGAGACCCAGTACTTC.

The chain has TRBV18 and TRBJ2-2; 9 nucleotides agree with TRBD1. This CDR3 has 13 amino acids. Germline V gene lookup returns CDR1 KGHSH and CDR2 LQKENI. V trimming: 6 bases; J trimming: 6 bases; junction bases outside the gene matches: 2. CDR3 nucleotide sequence: TGTGCCAGCTCCCGACAGGGGGCCGGGGAGCTGTTTTTT. Protein: CASSRQGAGELFF.